Shown below are 22 T cell receptor beta chains from a single sample sequenced in a study of blood T cells in healthy people across ages. A sample-barcoded 5' primer and a J-beta primer mix were used in a second PCR of roughly 7 to 12 cycles. TCRdb itself ran the 5' RACE reads through MiXCR, one entry per CDR3 protein. Here the sample spans roughly 800,000 distinct CDR3 sequences, around 36% being singletons. The sample taken for sequencing was blood. The receptors shown here come from a man aged 18-30 years in good health.

V gene TRBV7-2 combines with J gene TRBJ2-1; TRBD2 matches 12 bases. CDR1 is SGHTA and CDR2 is FQGNSA in the germline V gene. The length of the CDR3 is 15 residues. V gave up 5 bases and J gave up 8 bases; unmatched junction bases: 7. CDR3 in amino acids: CASSHTSGGIYEQFF. The DNA for the CDR3 is TGTGCCAGCAGCCACACTAGCGGGGGGATATATGAGCAGTTCTTC.

This clonotype was recorded at least ten times. The chain combines TRBV20-1 with TRBJ2-7, with 8 bases fitting TRBD1. Germline CDR1 DFQATT, CDR2 SNEGSKA (reference sequence). V shed 6 bases and J 2 bases; nucleotides not matched to a gene: 15. There are 16 residues in the CDR3. The CDR3 is CSAPLIPGQDPYEQYF. The CDR3 DNA reads as TGCAGTGCCCCCTTAATACCGGGACAGGACCCCTACGAGCAGTACTTC.

The gene calls are TRBV4-2 and TRBJ1-5; D is ambiguous. Trimming pared 4 bases from V and 4 bases from J, leaving 17 bases between. CDR1 and CDR2 from the germline V gene are LGHNA and YNFKEQ. The CDR3 extends over 16 amino acids. The CDR3 nucleotides read TGTGCCAGCAGCCCGGCCATTGAGAGGATAAATCAGCCCCAGCATTTT. Residues: CASSPAIERINQPQHF.

This clonotype came up a few times. V gene TRBV7-2 combines with J gene TRBJ2-3; 7 bases are a match to TRBD2. Germline V gene data show CDR1 as SGHTA and CDR2 as FQGNSA. This CDR3 is 19 amino acids long. V trimming: 2 bases; J trimming: 1 base; junction bases outside the gene matches: 15. The CDR3 nucleotides read TGTGCCAGCAGCTTATGTAGAACGGGGGGTTGGTCATGCACAGATACGCAGTATTTT. As protein: CASSLCRTGGWSCTDTQYF.

This clonotype was detected only a few times. The chain recombines TRBV7-9 with TRBJ2-1, with 8 bases that match TRBD2. With 5 bases clipped from V and 7 bases from J, the junction kept 13 bases outside the gene matches. The germline CDR1 and CDR2 sequences are SEHNR and FQNEAQ (reference sequence). There are 16 residues in the CDR3. CDR3 nucleotides: TGTGCCAGCAGCCTTAGACCGGGACTAGAGAAGAATGAGCAGTTCTTC. Translation: CASSLRPGLEKNEQFF. The full variable domain, in which reference TRBV7-9 and TRBJ2-1 provide the parts outside the CDR3, is DTGVSQNPRHKITKRGQNVTFRCDPISEHNRLYWYRQTLGQGPEFLTYFQNEAQLEKSRLLSDRFSAERPKGSFSTLEIQRTEQGDSAMYLCASSLRPGLEKNEQFFGPGTRLTVL.

There are a few counts of this clonotype. V gene TRBV7-8 combines with J gene TRBJ2-1; weak D call: TRBD2 (6 bases). Trimming removed 5 bases from V and 1 base from J, with 9 bases in between. The V gene's germline CDR1 is SGHVS and CDR2 FQNEAQ. CDR3 length equals 14 residues. The CDR3 sequence is CASSNGGSYNEQFF. In nucleotides, the CDR3 is TGTGCCAGCAGCAACGGGGGTTCCTACAATGAGCAGTTCTTC.

Only a few counts were recorded for this clonotype. The V gene is TRBV20-1, the J gene TRBJ2-7; D is possibly TRBD1 (6 bases). Trimming left V 0 bases short and J 2 bases short, with 14 bases between. Per germline, CDR1 DFQATT and CDR2 SNEGSKA (reference sequence). This CDR3 is 15 amino acids long. CDR3 region: CSARDQSGEAYEQYF. The CDR3 DNA reads TGCAGTGCTAGAGATCAGTCAGGGGAAGCCTACGAGCAGTACTTC.

The gene calls are TRBV12-3 or TRBV12-4 and TRBJ2-4, with D perhaps matching TRBD1 or TRBD2 (5 bases each). Trimming pared 8 bases from V and 6 bases from J, leaving 14 bases between. The CDR3 has 13 residues. CDR3 residues: CASGEGLGNIQYF. CDR3 DNA sequence: TGTGCCAGCGGCGAGGGGCTCGGAAACATTCAGTACTTC.

This clonotype was observed a few times. The chain has TRBV7-9 and TRBJ1-4, with D perhaps matching TRBD1 (5 bases). The CDR3 runs to 14 residues. Germline V gene data show CDR1 as SEHNR and CDR2 as FQNEAQ (reference sequence). Trimming shortened V by 5 bases and J by 5 bases, and 12 bases separated the two germline ends. CDR3 protein: CASSLDRDNEKLFF. CDR3 DNA sequence: TGTGCCAGCAGCCTTGACAGAGACAATGAAAAACTGTTTTTT. The full variable domain, its missing parts supplied by reference TRBV7-9 and TRBJ1-4, is DTGVSQNPRHKITKRGQNVTFRCDPISEHNRLYWYRQTLGQGPEFLTYFQNEAQLEKSRLLSDRFSAERPKGSFSTLEIQRTEQGDSAMYLCASSLDRDNEKLFFGSGTQLSVL.

This clonotype was counted at least ten times. V usage is TRBV28 and J usage is TRBJ2-3; 8 bases are shared with TRBD2. V was clipped by 4 bases and J by 3 bases; unmatched bases: 9. Germline CDR1 is MDHEN and CDR2 is SYDVKM. The CDR3 sequence is 16 residues long. This chain's CDR3 is CASSSGLADLTDTQYF. The DNA for the CDR3 is TGTGCCAGCAGTTCTGGACTAGCCGACCTGACAGATACGCAGTATTTT.

This clonotype was counted a single time. A clone one base away is much larger, so this may be a read error. This chain connects TRBV6-2 or TRBV6-3 to TRBJ2-1; TRBD1 is a possible D gene (6 bases). The DNA end lines up better with TRBJ2-7; the J call may be wrong. The CDR3 spans 15 residues. Germline values: CDR1 MNHEY, CDR2 SVGEGT. The CDR3 reads CASSCSRGFKYEQYF. The CDR3 DNA sequence: TGTGCCAGCAGTTGCTCAAGGGGGTTCAAGTACGAGCAGTACTTC.

This clonotype appeared a few times. The V gene is TRBV14, the J gene TRBJ1-1; 7 positions match TRBD1. The CDR3 is 15 residues long. After removal of 1 base from V and 4 bases from J, the junction contained 6 bases not matched to a gene. Germline CDR1 and CDR2: SGHDN and FVKESK. CDR3 residues: CASSQGGGWGTEAFF. CDR3 DNA sequence: TGTGCCAGCAGCCAAGGAGGGGGCTGGGGCACTGAAGCTTTCTTT.

The chain combines TRBV6-5 with TRBJ1-4; tentative D call: TRBD1 (6 bases). Trimming took 1 base from V and 1 from J, leaving 19 bases between them. In germline, CDR1 is MNHEY, CDR2 SVGAGI. The CDR3 consists of 19 residues. This CDR3 reads CASSYFGGREEETNEKLFF. The DNA for the CDR3 is TGTGCCAGCAGTTACTTCGGGGGCAGGGAGGAGGAAACTAATGAAAAACTGTTTTTT.

This clonotype has a handful of counts. The chain recombines TRBV2 with TRBJ1-5; 8 bases align to TRBD1. This CDR3 region has 14 residues. The germline gives CDR1 SNHLY, CDR2 FYNNEI. V trimming: 7 bases; J trimming: 6 bases; junction bases outside the gene matches: 8. CDR3 nucleotides: TGTGCCAGCACCGGCAGGGGGCATGGTCAGCCCCAGCATTTT. Amino acids: CASTGRGHGQPQHF.

This clonotype showed up many times. The chain combines TRBV12-3 or TRBV12-4 with TRBJ2-7; 10 bases match TRBD1. The CDR3 is 13 residues long. Germline trimming cut 8 bases from V and 5 bases from J; bases unmatched to any gene: 6. CDR3 amino acids: CASGGQGFHEQYF. CDR3 coding DNA: TGTGCCAGCGGGGGACAGGGGTTCCACGAGCAGTACTTC.

The chain has TRBV7-2 and TRBJ2-1; unclear D gene. CDR1 is SGHTA and CDR2 is FQGNSA in the germline V gene. The CDR3 has 14 amino acids. Trimming shortened V by 1 base and J by 8 bases, and 12 bases separated the two germline ends. The CDR3 region is CASSLEIGEDEQFF. CDR3 in DNA: TGTGCCAGCAGCTTAGAAATAGGCGAAGATGAGCAGTTCTTC.

In its sample, this clonotype was seen once. Being one base from a much bigger clone, this may be a read error. The chain combines TRBV7-2 with TRBJ2-7, with D possibly matching TRBD1 (6 bases). The CDR3 runs to 15 residues. Germline CDR1 SGHTA, CDR2 FQGNSA. V was shortened by 4 bases and J by 3 bases, with 16 bases between the two germline ends. The CDR3 DNA reads TGTGCCAGCAGCTCAATGACGGGACAACTCTACGAGCAGTACTTC. Translated: CASSSMTGQLYEQYF.

The chain carries TRBV7-8 and TRBJ1-1, with 7 bases matching TRBD1. V gave up 8 bases and J gave up 1 base; unmatched junction bases: 7. Germline CDR1 SGHVS, CDR2 FQNEAQ. This CDR3 spans 14 amino acids. CDR3 bases: TGTGCCAGCCTGCCTGGGACAGCGAACACTGAAGCTTTCTTT. This sequence encodes CASLPGTANTEAFF.

This sequence joins TRBV14 and TRBJ2-7; TRBD1 matches 10 bases. Looked up from germline, CDR1 is SGHDN and CDR2 is FVKESK. The CDR3 consists of 18 residues. V dropped 3 bases and J dropped 7; count of bases not matched to a gene: 18. In DNA form, the CDR3 reads TGTGCCAGCAGCCAGGGCTCCGGGACAGGGGTAGGCGTGTATGAGCAGTACTTC. Encoded protein: CASSQGSGTGVGVYEQYF. Together with reference TRBV14 and TRBJ2-7, the CDR3 gives the full variable domain: EAGVTQFPSHSVIEKGQTVTLRCDPISGHDNLYWYRRVMGKEIKFLLHFVKESKQDESGMPNNRFLAERTGGTYSTLKVQPAELEDSGVYFCASSQGSGTGVGVYEQYFGPGTRLTVT.

At least ten counts were recorded for this clonotype. The J gene is TRBJ2-7, the V gene TRBV6-6; a weak D match, TRBD1 (5 bases). Germline-derived CDR1 and CDR2 are MNHNY and SVGAGI (reference sequence). The CDR3 contains 15 residues. The V end was cut by 4 bases, the J end by 7 bases, with 20 bases between. As DNA, the CDR3 is TGTGCCAGCAGTTCCATGGACACCGCTCTGGGGGAGCAGTACTTC. Translated, it gives CASSSMDTALGEQYF.

There are many counts of this clonotype. This chain uses TRBV7-2 with TRBJ2-3, with a weak D call TRBD1 (6 bases). Germline assignment: CDR1 SGHTA and CDR2 FQGNSA. The CDR3 length is 13 residues. V dropped 5 bases and J dropped 3 bases, with 9 bases sitting between them. In DNA form, the CDR3 reads TGTGCCAGCAGCCGGGACAAAACAGATACGCAGTATTTT. Translation: CASSRDKTDTQYF.

This chain joins TRBV4-2 and TRBJ1-1; D remains unclear. This CDR3 region has 15 residues. Trimming removed 1 base at V and 2 bases at J, with 11 bases between. Germline assignment: CDR1 LGHNA and CDR2 YNFKEQ. The CDR3 region has the DNA TGTGCCAGCAGCCAAGTCTGGGGTGCAAACACTGAAGCTTTCTTT. Its translation is CASSQVWGANTEAFF.